A selection of T cell receptor beta chains follows, all from one sample in a study of T-cell memory formation after mild COVID-19. TCRdb recomputed calls from the 5' RACE reads with MiXCR, one row per CDR3 protein. Of about 270,000 distinct CDR3 sequences in the sample, under 20% were seen once. The sample was PBMCs or a T cell subset sorted from them (not recorded which). All receptors come from a man between 18 and 29 years old who had mild COVID-19 (a few samples of this study predate the infection). Cell type and time point are not known. Each CDR3 is given with its conserved first and last residue. D genes are given only for firm matches. A clone size is listed for some rows: how often the clone was seen (once, few, many), or a class if it is expanded.

j_call v_call clone_size d_call cdr3_aa cdr3_nt
TRBJ1-2 TRBV12-3/TRBV12-4 few TRBD1 CASRLGQGTDGYTF TGTGCCAGCAGATTGGGACAGGGGACGGATGGCTACACCTTC
TRBJ1-2 TRBV3-1 . . CASSRSGGRGSYGYTF TGTGCCAGCAGCCGGTCGGGGGGCCGAGGTAGTTATGGCTACACCTTC
TRBJ2-7 TRBV2 . . CASTSSLYEQYF TGTGCCAGCACTAGCTCTCTCTACGAGCAGTACTTC
TRBJ2-2 TRBV4-1 few TRBD1 CASSQYRDRGTGELFF TGCGCCAGCAGCCAATACCGGGACAGGGGCACCGGGGAGCTGTTTTTT
TRBJ2-7 TRBV5-1 few TRBD1 CASSSTGAYDSYEQYF TGCGCCAGCAGCTCGACAGGGGCCTATGACTCCTACGAGCAGTACTTC
TRBJ2-7 TRBV7-8 . . CASSSLTGSYEQYF TGTGCCAGCAGCTCCTTGACTGGCTCCTACGAGCAGTACTTC
TRBJ2-3 TRBV5-1 few . CATRKTSTDTQYF TGCGCCACCAGGAAAACTAGCACAGATACGCAGTATTTT
TRBJ2-4 TRBV19 . TRBD2 CASTKGVGLAGGKNIQYF TGTGCCAGTACCAAGGGAGTCGGGCTAGCGGGGGGGAAAAACATTCAGTACTTC
TRBJ2-3 TRBV7-8 few . CASSFGQISPDTQYF TGTGCCAGCAGCTTTGGACAGATATCCCCAGATACGCAGTATTTT
TRBJ1-6 TRBV13 . . CASSSRSSSYNSPLHF TGTGCCAGCAGCAGCAGGTCCAGCTCCTATAATTCACCCCTCCACTTT
TRBJ2-5 TRBV7-3 once TRBD2 CASSLSGGSETQYF TGTGCCAGCAGCCTAAGCGGGGGATCAGAGACCCAGTACTTC
TRBJ2-2 TRBV4-1 few TRBD1 CASSQSGTAATNTGELFF TGCGCCAGCAGCCAGTCCGGGACAGCTGCGACGAACACCGGGGAGCTGTTTTTT
TRBJ2-1 TRBV7-9 . . CASSSGWNEQFF TGTGCCAGCAGCTCTGGGTGGAATGAGCAGTTCTTC
TRBJ2-1 TRBV24-1 . TRBD2 CATSDLKGSGGASF TGTGCCACCAGTGACCTGAAGGGGAGCGGGGGGGCCTCATTC
TRBJ2-2 TRBV10-2 few . CASRDKQGMAGELFF TGCGCCAGCAGAGATAAGCAGGGAATGGCCGGGGAGCTGTTTTTT
TRBJ2-3 TRBV5-1 few TRBD2 CASSNLPPGTSGYPSPDTQYF TGCGCCAGCAGCAACCTGCCTCCGGGGACTAGCGGGTACCCTAGCCCAGATACGCAGTATTTT
TRBJ2-3 TRBV24-1 . . CATSDSDGYTDTQYF TGTGCCACCAGTGATTCTGACGGATACACAGATACGCAGTATTTT
TRBJ2-2 TRBV12-3/TRBV12-4 . TRBD1 CASGETGAITGELFF TGTGCCAGCGGAGAAACAGGGGCGATCACCGGGGAGCTGTTTTTT
TRBJ2-2 TRBV12-3/TRBV12-4 few . CASSLRGSTGELFF TGTGCCAGCAGTCTCAGGGGTAGCACCGGGGAGCTGTTTTTT
TRBJ2-3 TRBV10-3 . . CAISERGDTQYF TGTGCCATCAGTGAGAGAGGAGATACGCAGTATTTT